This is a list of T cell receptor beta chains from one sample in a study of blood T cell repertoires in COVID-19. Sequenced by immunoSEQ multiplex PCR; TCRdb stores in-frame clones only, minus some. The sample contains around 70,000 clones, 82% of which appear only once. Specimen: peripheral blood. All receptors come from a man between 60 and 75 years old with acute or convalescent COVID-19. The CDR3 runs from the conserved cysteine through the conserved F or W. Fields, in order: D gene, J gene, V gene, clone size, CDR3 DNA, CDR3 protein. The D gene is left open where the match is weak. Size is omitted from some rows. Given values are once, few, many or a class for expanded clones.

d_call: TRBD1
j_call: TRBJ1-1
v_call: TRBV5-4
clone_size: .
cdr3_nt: TGTGCCAGCAGCCGGGACAGGAGCACTGAAGCTTTCTTT
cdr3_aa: CASSRDRSTEAFF

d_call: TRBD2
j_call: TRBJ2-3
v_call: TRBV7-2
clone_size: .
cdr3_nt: TGTGCCAGCAGCGCATCTAGCGGGGGGGCGAGTACGCAGTATTTT
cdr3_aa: CASSASSGGASTQYF

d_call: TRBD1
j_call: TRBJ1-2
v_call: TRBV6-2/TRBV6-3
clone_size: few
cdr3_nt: TGTGCCAGCAGTTACGGAGGGACAGGGAAGTCCTATGGCTACACCTTC
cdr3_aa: CASSYGGTGKSYGYTF

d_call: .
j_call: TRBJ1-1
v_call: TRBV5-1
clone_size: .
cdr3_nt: TGCGCCAGCAGCGGACAGAAACTTACTGAAGCTTTCTTT
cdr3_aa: CASSGQKLTEAFF

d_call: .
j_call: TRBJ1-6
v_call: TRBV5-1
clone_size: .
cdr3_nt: TGCGCCAGCAGCTTGTTCCAGGGTGTCAATAATTCACCCCTCCACTTT
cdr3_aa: CASSLFQGVNNSPLHF

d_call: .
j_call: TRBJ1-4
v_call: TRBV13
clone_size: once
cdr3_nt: TGTGCCAGCAGCGCCAGAAGGAGTGAAAAACTGTTTTTT
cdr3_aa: CASSARRSEKLFF

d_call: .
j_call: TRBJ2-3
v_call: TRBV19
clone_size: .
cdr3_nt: TGTGCCAGTAGTATAAGAAGGGGTGGGTCAGATACGCAGTATTTT
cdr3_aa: CASSIRRGGSDTQYF

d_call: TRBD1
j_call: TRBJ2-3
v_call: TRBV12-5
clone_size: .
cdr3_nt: TGTGCTAGTGGTATAGGGGGCCAGGTCACAGATACGCAGTATTTT
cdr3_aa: CASGIGGQVTDTQYF

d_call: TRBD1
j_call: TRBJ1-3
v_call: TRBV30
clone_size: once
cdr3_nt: TGTGCCTGGAGTGGGGGACAGGTCAACACCATATATTTT
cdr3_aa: CAWSGGQVNTIYF

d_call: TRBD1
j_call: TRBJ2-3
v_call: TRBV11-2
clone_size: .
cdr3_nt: TGTGCCAGCAGCTCTGGGACAGCGGCCAGCACAGATACGCAGTATTTT
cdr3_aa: CASSSGTAASTDTQYF

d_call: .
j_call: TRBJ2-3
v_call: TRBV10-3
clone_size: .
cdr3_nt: TGTGCCATCAGTGAGTCCAGTGTTCAGGTCCAGAGCACAGATACGCAGTATTTT
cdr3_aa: CAISESSVQVQSTDTQYF

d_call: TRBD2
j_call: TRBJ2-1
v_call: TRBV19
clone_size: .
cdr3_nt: TGTGCCAGTAAGACGCAGCGGGGGGGTTACAATGAGCAGTTCTTC
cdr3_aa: CASKTQRGGYNEQFF

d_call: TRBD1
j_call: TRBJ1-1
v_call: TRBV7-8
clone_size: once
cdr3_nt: TGTGCCAGCAGCTTGGACAGGGTGAACACTGAAGCTTTCTTT
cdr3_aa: CASSLDRVNTEAFF

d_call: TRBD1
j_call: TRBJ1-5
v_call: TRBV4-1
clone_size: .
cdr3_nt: TGCGCCAGCAGCCAAGGGGACAGGGCCGGCAATCAGCCCCAGCATTTT
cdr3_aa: CASSQGDRAGNQPQHF

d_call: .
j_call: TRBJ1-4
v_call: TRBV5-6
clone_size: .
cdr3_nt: TGTGCCAGCAGCTTGGCCTCTGGAGGGGAAAAACTGTTTTTT
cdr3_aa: CASSLASGGEKLFF

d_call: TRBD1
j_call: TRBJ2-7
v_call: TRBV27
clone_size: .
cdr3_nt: TGTGCCAGCAGTTACCAGGACAGGGGAGGGGTCGAGCAGTACTTC
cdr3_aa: CASSYQDRGGVEQYF

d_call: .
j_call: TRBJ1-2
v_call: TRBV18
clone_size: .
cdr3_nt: TGTGCCAGCTCACTGGCCAGTTACGACTATGGCTACACCTTC
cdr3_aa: CASSLASYDYGYTF

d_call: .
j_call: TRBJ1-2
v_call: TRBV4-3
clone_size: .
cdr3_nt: TGCGCCAGCAGCCAAGAGTGGGCCGCCTCAGGCCATGGCTACACCTTC
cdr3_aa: CASSQEWAASGHGYTF

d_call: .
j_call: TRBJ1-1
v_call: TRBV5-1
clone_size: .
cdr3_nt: TGCGCCAGCAGGTTTGACACCAACACTGAAGCTTTCTTT
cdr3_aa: CASRFDTNTEAFF

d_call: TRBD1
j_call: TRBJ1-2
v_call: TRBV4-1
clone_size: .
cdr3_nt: TGCGCCAGCAGCGGTGACAGGGGCATTAACTATGGCTACACCTTC
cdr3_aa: CASSGDRGINYGYTF

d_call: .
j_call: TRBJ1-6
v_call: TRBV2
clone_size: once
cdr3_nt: TGTGCCAGCAGTGAACGCCAGGGAAGCAATTCACCCCTCCACTTT
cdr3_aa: CASSERQGSNSPLHF

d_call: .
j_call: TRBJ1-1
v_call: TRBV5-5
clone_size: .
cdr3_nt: TGTGCCAGCAGCTTTAGACCCCTACAGGGATTCTTCACTGAAGCTTTCTTT
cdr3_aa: CASSFRPLQGFFTEAFF

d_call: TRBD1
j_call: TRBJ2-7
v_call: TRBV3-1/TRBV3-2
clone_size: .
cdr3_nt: TGTGCCAGCAGCCAAGATGGACGACAGGGCCTATACGAGCAGTACTTC
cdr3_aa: CASSQDGRQGLYEQYF

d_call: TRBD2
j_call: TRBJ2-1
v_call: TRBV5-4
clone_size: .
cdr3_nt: TGTGCCAGCAGCACCCGTGATAGCGGGGCCTCGAGTGAGCAGTTCTTC
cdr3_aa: CASSTRDSGASSEQFF

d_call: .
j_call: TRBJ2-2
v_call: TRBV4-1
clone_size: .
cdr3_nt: TGCGCCAGCAGCAAAGAGATCCCAGTTTCATACACCGGGGAGCTGTTTTTT
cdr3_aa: CASSKEIPVSYTGELFF

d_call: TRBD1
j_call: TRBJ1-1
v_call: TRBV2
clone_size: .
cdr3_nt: TGTGCCAGCGGCGGGACAGGGACCCGCTTGAACACTGAAGCTTTCTTT
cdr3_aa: CASGGTGTRLNTEAFF

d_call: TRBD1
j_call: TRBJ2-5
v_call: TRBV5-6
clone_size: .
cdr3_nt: TGTGCCAGCAGCATCCCGGGACAGGGGTCAGAGACCCAGTACTTC
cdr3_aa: CASSIPGQGSETQYF

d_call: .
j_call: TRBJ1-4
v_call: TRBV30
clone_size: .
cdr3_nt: TGTGCCTGGAGTATTCCGGGACTTGAAAAACTGTTTTTT
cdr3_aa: CAWSIPGLEKLFF

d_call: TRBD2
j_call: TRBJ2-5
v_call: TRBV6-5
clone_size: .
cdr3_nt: TGTGCCAGCAGTCCACTAGCGGGCGCTCAAGAGACCCAGTACTTC
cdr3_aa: CASSPLAGAQETQYF

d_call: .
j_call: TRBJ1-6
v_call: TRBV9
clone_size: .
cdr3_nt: TGTGCCAGCAGCGTAGGAAGGACAGTTAATTCACCCCTCCACTTT
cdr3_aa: CASSVGRTVNSPLHF

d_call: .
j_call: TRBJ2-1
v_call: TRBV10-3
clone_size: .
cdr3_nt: TGTGCCACCCGGGACACCTCCTACAATGAGCAGTTCTTC
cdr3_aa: CATRDTSYNEQFF

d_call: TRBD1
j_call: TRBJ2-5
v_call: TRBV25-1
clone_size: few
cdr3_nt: TGTGCCAGCTCTGCAGGGGGCGCAGAAGAGACCCAGTACTTC
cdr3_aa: CASSAGGAEETQYF

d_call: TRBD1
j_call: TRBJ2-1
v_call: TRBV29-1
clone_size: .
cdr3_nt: TGCAGCGCTATCTTGGCCGGGAACAGGGGAAGAAATTACAATGAGCAGTTCTTC
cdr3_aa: CSAILAGNRGRNYNEQFF

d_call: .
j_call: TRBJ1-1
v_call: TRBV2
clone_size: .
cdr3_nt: TGTGCCAGCAGTGGAGACCCGAGGACTGAAGCTTTCTTT
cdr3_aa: CASSGDPRTEAFF

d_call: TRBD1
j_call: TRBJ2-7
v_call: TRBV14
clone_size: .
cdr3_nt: TGTGCCAGCAGCCAAGATTCGGGACAGGTAATACGGGAGCAGTACTTC
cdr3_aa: CASSQDSGQVIREQYF

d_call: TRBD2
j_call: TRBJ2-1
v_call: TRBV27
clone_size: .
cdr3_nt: TGTGCCAGCAGTTTGGATCCGGGACTAGCGGGGGGGCTTAGGTACAATGAGCAGTTCTTC
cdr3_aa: CASSLDPGLAGGLRYNEQFF

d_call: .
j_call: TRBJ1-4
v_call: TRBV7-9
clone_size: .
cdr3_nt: TGTGCCAGCAGCCTCGACGGAGGGGCGGGGGAAAAACTGTTTTTT
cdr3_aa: CASSLDGGAGEKLFF

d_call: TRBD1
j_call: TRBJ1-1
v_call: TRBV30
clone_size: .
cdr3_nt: TGTGCCTGGAGTAGGGGTCAGGGGGCCTACACTGAAGCTTTCTTT
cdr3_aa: CAWSRGQGAYTEAFF

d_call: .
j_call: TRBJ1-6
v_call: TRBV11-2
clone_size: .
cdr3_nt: TGTGCCAGCAGCTTCGGAGGGAAAAATTCACCCCTCCACTTT
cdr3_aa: CASSFGGKNSPLHF

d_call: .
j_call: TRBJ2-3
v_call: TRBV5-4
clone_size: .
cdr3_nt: TGTGCCAGCAGCTTGGAGCGGGCACAGTATTTT
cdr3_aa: CASSLERAQYF

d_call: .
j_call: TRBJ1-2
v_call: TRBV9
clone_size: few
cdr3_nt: TGTGCCAGCAGCGCGGCGGAAAGTTTCTATGGCTACACCTTC
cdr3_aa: CASSAAESFYGYTF

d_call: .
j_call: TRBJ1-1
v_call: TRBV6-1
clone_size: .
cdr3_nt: TGTGCCAGCAGTGAACAAGGAGGGACGGGTGAAGCTTTCTTT
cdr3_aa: CASSEQGGTGEAFF

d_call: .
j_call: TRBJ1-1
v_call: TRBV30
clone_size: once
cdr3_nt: TGTGCCTGGCTACAGGGACCGAACACTGAAGCTTTCTTT
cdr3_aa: CAWLQGPNTEAFF

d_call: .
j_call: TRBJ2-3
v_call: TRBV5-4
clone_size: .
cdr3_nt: TGTGCCAGCAGCTTCCTCCCAGACACAGATACGCAGTATTTT
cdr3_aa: CASSFLPDTDTQYF

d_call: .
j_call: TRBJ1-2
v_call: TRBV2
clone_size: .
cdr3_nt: TGTGCCAGCAGTGATGAGGGCTACACCTTC
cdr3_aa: CASSDEGYTF

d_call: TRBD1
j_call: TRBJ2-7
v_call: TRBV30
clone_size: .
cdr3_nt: TGTGCCTGGAGAAAACAGGGGGTCGGGCAGTACTTC
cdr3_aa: CAWRKQGVGQYF

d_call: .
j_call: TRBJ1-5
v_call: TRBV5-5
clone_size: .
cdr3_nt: TGTGCCAGCAGCTTGGGGACAGCGTCGTGGGGTCAGCCCCAGCATTTT
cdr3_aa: CASSLGTASWGQPQHF

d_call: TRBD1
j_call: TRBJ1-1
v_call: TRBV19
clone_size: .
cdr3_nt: TGTGCCAGTATTTTGACAGGGGGGGATGAAGCTTTCTTT
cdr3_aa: CASILTGGDEAFF

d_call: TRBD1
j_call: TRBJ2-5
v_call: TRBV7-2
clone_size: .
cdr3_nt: TGTGCCAGCAGCCCAACAGGGGTAGGAGAGACCCAGTACTTC
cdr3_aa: CASSPTGVGETQYF

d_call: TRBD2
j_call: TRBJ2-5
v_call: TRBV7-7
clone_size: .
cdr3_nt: TGTGCCAGCAGCTCGACTAGCGGGGGGGGAGAGACCCAGTACTTC
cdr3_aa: CASSSTSGGGETQYF

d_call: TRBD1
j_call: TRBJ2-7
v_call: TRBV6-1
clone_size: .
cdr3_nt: TGTGCCAGCAGGGAAGGTCCGGGACAGCTCTACGAGCAGTACTTC
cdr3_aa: CASREGPGQLYEQYF

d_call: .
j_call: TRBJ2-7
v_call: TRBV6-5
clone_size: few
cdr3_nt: TGTGCCAGCAGAGCGACAGGTGGCTCCTACGAGCAGTACTTC
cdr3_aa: CASRATGGSYEQYF

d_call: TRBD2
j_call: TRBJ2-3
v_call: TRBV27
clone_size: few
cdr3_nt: TGTGCCAGCAGTTTACATCGGGCCTCGACTAGCGGGGGAATAGATACGCAGTATTTT
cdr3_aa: CASSLHRASTSGGIDTQYF

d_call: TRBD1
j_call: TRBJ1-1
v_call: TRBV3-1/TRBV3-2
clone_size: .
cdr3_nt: TGTGCCAGCAGCCGAGGGACAGGACCTCCGTCAGCTTTCTTT
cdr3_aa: CASSRGTGPPSAFF

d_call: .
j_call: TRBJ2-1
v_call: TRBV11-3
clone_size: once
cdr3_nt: TGTGCCAGCAGCTCCACTAGGACCTCCTACAATGAGCAGTTCTTC
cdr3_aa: CASSSTRTSYNEQFF

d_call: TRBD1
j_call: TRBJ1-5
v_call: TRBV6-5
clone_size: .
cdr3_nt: TGTGCCAGCAGGGAGACAGGGAACAATCAGCCCCAGCATTTT
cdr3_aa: CASRETGNNQPQHF

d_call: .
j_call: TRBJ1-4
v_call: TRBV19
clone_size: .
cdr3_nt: TGTGCCAGTAGTATAGGGCGACAGCTCACTAATGAAAAACTGTTTTTT
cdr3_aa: CASSIGRQLTNEKLFF